This T cell receptor (beta chain) was captured in a study of blood T cell repertoires in COVID-19. Per the original methods: Nucleated cell number was recorded as an estimate derived from reference gene primer amplification. The method was immunoSEQ multiplex PCR; TCRdb's version includes in-frame clones alone and lacks a portion of them. V and J calls and clone size are copied from that table; D and trimming were computed from the DNA. The sample has approximately 330,000 clones, roughly 87% seen once. This TCR was recovered from a man aged 25 to 40 with COVID-19, enrolled during active disease. Sequencing was done on a sample of peripheral blood.

The CDR3 DNA sequence: TGTGCCAGCTCACCTGTAGGACTAGCGGGAGACCTTAGCGGCACAGATACGCAGTATTTT. Encoded protein: CASSPVGLAGDLSGTDTQYF. V gene TRBV18 combines with J gene TRBJ2-3, with 13 bases matching TRBD2. Germline loops: CDR1 KGHSH, CDR2 LQKENI. The ends lost 3 bases at V and 1 base at J; junction bases unmatched: 13. This CDR3 is built from 20 residues.